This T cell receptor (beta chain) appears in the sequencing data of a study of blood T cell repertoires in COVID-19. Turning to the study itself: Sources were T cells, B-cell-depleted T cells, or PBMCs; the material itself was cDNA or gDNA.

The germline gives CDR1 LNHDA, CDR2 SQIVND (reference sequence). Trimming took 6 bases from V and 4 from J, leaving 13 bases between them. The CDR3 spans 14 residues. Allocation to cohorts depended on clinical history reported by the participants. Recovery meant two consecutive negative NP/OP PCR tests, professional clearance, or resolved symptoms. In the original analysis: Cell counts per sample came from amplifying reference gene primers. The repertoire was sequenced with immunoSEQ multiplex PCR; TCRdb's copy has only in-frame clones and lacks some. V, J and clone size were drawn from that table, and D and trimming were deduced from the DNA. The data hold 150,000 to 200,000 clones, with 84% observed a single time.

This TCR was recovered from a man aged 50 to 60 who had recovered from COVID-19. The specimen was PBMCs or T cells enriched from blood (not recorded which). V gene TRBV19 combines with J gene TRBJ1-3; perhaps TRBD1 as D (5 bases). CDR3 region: CASRTGGIGNTIYF. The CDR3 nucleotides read TGTGCCAGTAGAACCGGGGGGATAGGAAACACCATATATTTT.